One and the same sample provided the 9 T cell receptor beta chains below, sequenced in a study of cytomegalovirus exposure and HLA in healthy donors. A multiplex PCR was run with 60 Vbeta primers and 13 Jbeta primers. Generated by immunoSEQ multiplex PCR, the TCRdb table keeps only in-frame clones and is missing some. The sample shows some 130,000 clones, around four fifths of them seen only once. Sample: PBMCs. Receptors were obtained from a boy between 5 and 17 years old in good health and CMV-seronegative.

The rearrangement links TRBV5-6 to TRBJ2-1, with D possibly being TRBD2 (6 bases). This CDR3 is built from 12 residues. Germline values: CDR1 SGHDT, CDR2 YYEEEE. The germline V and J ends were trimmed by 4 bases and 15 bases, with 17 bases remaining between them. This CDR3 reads CASSLSWGVRFF. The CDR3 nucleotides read TGTGCCAGCAGCCTGAGTTGGGGGGTTAGGTTCTTC.

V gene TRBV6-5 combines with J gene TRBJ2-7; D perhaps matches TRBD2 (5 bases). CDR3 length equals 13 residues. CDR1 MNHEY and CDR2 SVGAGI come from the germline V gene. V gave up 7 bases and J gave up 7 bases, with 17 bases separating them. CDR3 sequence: CASTLARTWEQYF. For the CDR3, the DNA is TGTGCCAGCACCCTAGCCAGGACGTGGGAGCAGTACTTC.

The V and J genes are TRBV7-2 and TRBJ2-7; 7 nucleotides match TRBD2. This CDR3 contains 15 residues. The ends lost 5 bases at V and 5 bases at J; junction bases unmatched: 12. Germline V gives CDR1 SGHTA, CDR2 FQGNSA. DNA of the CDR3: TGTGCCAGCAGCCCGGAAGCGGGACTGAGAGACGAGCAGTACTTC. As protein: CASSPEAGLRDEQYF.

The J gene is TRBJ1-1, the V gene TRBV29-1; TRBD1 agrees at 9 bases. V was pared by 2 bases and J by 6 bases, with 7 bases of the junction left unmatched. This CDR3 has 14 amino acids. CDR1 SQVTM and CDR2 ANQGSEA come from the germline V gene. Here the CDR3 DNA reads TGCAGCGTTGAAACCGGGACAGGGAGTTCTGAAGCTTTCTTT. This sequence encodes CSVETGTGSSEAFF.

CDR3 DNA sequence: TGTGCCAGTAGTAGAGACAGATTTACTGAAGCTTTCTTT. This encodes CASSRDRFTEAFF. The chain has TRBV19 and TRBJ1-1; D is possibly TRBD1 (5 bases). CDR3 size: 13 residues. The ends were cut back, 4 bases at V and 5 bases at J, with 11 bases in the middle. Germline CDR1 reads LNHDA; CDR2 reads SQIVND (reference sequence).

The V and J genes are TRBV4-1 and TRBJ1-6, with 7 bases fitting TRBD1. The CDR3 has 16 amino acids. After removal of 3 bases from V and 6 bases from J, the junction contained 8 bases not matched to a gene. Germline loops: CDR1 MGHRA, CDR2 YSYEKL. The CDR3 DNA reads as TGCGCCAGCAGCCAGCCCACACAGGGGACTAATTCACCCCTCCACTTT. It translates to CASSQPTQGTNSPLHF.

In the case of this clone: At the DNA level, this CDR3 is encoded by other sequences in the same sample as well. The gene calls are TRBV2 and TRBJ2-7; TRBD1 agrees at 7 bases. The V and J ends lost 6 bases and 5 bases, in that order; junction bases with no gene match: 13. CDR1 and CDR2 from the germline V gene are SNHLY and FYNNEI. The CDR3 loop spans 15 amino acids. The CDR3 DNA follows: TGTGCCAGCAGCTACACGACAGGGACCCTCCACGAGCAGTACTTC. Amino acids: CASSYTTGTLHEQYF.

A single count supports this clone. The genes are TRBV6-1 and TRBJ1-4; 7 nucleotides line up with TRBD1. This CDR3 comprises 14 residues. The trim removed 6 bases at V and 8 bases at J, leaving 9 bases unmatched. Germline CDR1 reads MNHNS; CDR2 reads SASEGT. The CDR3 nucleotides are TGTGCCAGCAGGAGGACAGGCTCAGGGGAAAAACTGTTTTTT. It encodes CASRRTGSGEKLFF.

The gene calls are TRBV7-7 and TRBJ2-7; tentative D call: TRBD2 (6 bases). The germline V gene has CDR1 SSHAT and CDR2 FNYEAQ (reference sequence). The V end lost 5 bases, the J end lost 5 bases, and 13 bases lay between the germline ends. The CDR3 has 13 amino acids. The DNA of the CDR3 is TGTGCCAGCAGCCGGGCGGGAATGCACGAGCAGTACTTC. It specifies CASSRAGMHEQYF.